A selection of T cell receptor beta chains follows, all from one sample in a study of cytomegalovirus exposure and HLA in healthy donors. Using immunoSEQ multiplex PCR, the repertoire was profiled, and TCRdb retains in-frame clones only, with some absent. The sample consists of about 170,000 clones, about 80% of them appearing once. What was sequenced was PBMCs. The receptors were sampled from a woman aged 45 to 65 in good health and CMV-seropositive. Both conserved end residues are part of each CDR3. The order of the fields is D gene, J gene, clone size, V gene, CDR3 protein, CDR3 DNA. A D gene is named only where the DNA matches it firmly. A clone size is listed for some rows: how often the clone was seen (once, few, many), or a class if it is expanded.

TRBD2,TRBJ2-1,.,TRBV27,CASGLAGGSEQFF,TGTGCCAGCGGACTAGCGGGAGGGAGTGAGCAGTTCTTC
.,TRBJ2-3,.,TRBV29-1,CSVDADTSSTDTQYF,TGCAGCGTTGATGCGGACACCTCTAGCACAGATACGCAGTATTTT
TRBD1,TRBJ2-7,.,TRBV5-1,CASSIGQASYEQYF,TGCGCCAGCAGCATAGGACAGGCCTCCTACGAGCAGTACTTC
TRBD1,TRBJ2-5,.,TRBV5-4,CASSPGGATRETQYF,TGTGCCAGCAGCCCAGGGGGCGCGACAAGAGAGACCCAGTACTTC
.,TRBJ2-5,.,TRBV27,CASSLNGGHPKTQYF,TGTGCCAGCAGTTTGAACGGGGGGCATCCTAAGACCCAGTACTTC
.,TRBJ2-7,.,TRBV18,CASSPPSSYEQYF,TGTGCCAGCTCACCACCCAGCTCCTACGAGCAGTACTTC
TRBD1,TRBJ2-7,.,TRBV6-5,CASRNFGQGEYF,TGTGCCAGCAGGAACTTCGGACAGGGGGAGTACTTC
TRBD2,TRBJ2-3,.,TRBV5-1,CASSPQSGGGPDTQYF,TGCGCCAGCAGCCCCCAGAGCGGGGGGGGCCCAGATACGCAGTATTTT
TRBD1,TRBJ2-6,few,TRBV18,CASSVQGPGQGFGANVLTF,TGTGCCAGCTCAGTTCAAGGCCCGGGACAGGGCTTTGGGGCCAACGTCCTGACTTTC
.,TRBJ1-5,.,TRBV7-2,CASSLTKGSGQPQHF,TGTGCCAGCAGCCTCACAAAGGGGTCAGGCCAGCCCCAGCATTTT
TRBD1,TRBJ2-4,.,TRBV6-5,CASSSRDSLAKNIQYF,TGTGCCAGCAGTTCCCGGGACAGCCTAGCCAAAAACATTCAGTACTTC
.,TRBJ1-2,.,TRBV9,CASSVDGRNNGYTF,TGTGCCAGCAGCGTAGATGGCAGAAATAATGGCTACACCTTC
TRBD1,TRBJ1-1,.,TRBV18,CASSDRGGVAFF,TGTGCCAGCTCCGACAGGGGGGGCGTAGCTTTCTTT
TRBD2,TRBJ2-3,.,TRBV9,CASSVGSGASTDTQYF,TGTGCCAGCAGCGTAGGAAGCGGGGCAAGCACAGATACGCAGTATTTT
TRBD2,TRBJ2-7,few,TRBV2,CASTSTSGRVGYF,TGTGCCAGCACCTCGACTAGCGGGAGGGTGGGGTACTTC
.,TRBJ1-1,.,TRBV7-9,CASSGRVHTEAFF,TGTGCCAGCAGCGGGCGGGTGCACACTGAAGCTTTCTTT